The TCR beta chain under discussion was sequenced for a study of T cells after yellow fever vaccination. Across the study: SMART-Seq v4 Ultra Low Input prepared libraries from low-cell fractions.

This clonotype has only a few counts. Antigen: not known. Overall study results and limits: A limited proportion of clonotypes was detected within both the CD4 and CD8 compartments. Weaker in magnitude, the secondary response showed a faster peak on day 5 versus 15.

For TCR, cDNA came from 5'RACE template switching, which added a universal primer site and UMIs. TCRdb itself ran the 5' RACE reads through MiXCR, one entry per CDR3 protein. The sample holds about 580,000 distinct CDR3 sequences, around 16% seen once. Sequencing was performed on PBMCs, taken around 5 days after the first yellow fever vaccination. The sequence was obtained from a man aged 18 to 35 who received the YFV17D yellow fever vaccine.

CDR3 DNA sequence: TGTGCCAGCAGCTTGGTAGTCGCCTTGGGGAATTCACCCCTCCACTTT. It translates to CASSLVVALGNSPLHF. The V call is TRBV5-5, the J call TRBJ1-6; D unresolved. Trimming removed 0 bases at V and 7 bases at J, with 14 bases between. The germline V gene encodes CDR1 SGHKS and CDR2 YYEKEE (reference sequence). The CDR3 loop spans 16 amino acids.